The 11 T cell receptor beta chains below all came from one sample that was sequenced in a study of shared T cell receptors in the human thymus. Profiling relied on immunoSEQ multiplex PCR, and the TCRdb table lists in-frame clones only, not all of them. Among hundreds of thousands of clones, 70% to 90% were seen once, and the ten largest hold about 0.0094%. The same data also contributed to another study, on human thymus T cells.

Sequencing used thymocytes. The source is a boy younger than two with a congenital heart defect.

J is TRBJ2-5 and V is TRBV5-1, with 8 bases lining up with TRBD1. The CDR3 sequence is 15 residues long. Unmatched junction bases numbered 7, after V lost 0 bases and J lost 6 bases. Germline CDR1 SGHRS, CDR2 YFSETQ. This CDR3 is CASSLDTGGYQTQYF. CDR3 nucleotides: TGCGCCAGCAGCTTGGATACAGGGGGTTATCAGACCCAGTACTTC. Complete variable domain (other parts from reference TRBV5-1 and TRBJ2-5): KAGVTQTPRYLIKTRGQQVTLSCSPISGHRSVSWYQQTPGQGLQFLFEYFSETQRNKGNFPGRFSGRQFSNSRSEMNVSTLELGDSALYLCASSLDTGGYQTQYFGPGTRLLVL.

CDR3 DNA: TGCGCCAGCAGCCAAGATGACAGAAATAATTCACCCCTCCACTTT. Residues: CASSQDDRNNSPLHF. V and J are TRBV4-3 and TRBJ1-6, with D tentatively TRBD1 (5 bases). Trimming stripped 0 bases from V and 5 bases from J, with 8 bases between. The CDR3 spans 15 residues. Per germline, CDR1 LGHNA and CDR2 YSLEER.

The chain joins TRBV30 to TRBJ2-7; D perhaps matches TRBD2 (6 bases). The CDR3 sequence is 16 residues long. CDR1 and CDR2 from the germline V gene are GTSNPN and SVGIG (reference sequence). Trimming took off 0 bases at V and 4 bases at J, with 19 bases between the two ends. CDR3 sequence (DNA): TGTGCCTGGAGTGTTCTCGGGCTAGCGCGGGTGTACGAGCAGTACTTC. Its translation is CAWSVLGLARVYEQYF. The full variable domain, rest sourced from reference TRBV30 and TRBJ2-7, is SQTIHQWPATLVQPVGSPLSLECTVEGTSNPNLYWYRQAAGRGLQLLFYSVGIGQISSEVPQNLSASRPQDRQFILSSKKLLLSDSGFYLCAWSVLGLARVYEQYFGPGTRLTVT.

This chain connects TRBV4-1 to TRBJ2-1, with 10 bases matching TRBD2. The CDR3 runs 16 residues. Trimming cost V 6 bases and J 6 bases; bases outside gene matches: 11. The germline V gene encodes CDR1 MGHRA and CDR2 YSYEKL. In DNA form, the CDR3 reads TGCGCCAGCAGGCCTACTAGCGGGGCCCCCTCCAATGAGCAGTTCTTC. Translating it yields CASRPTSGAPSNEQFF.

V gene TRBV5-1 combines with J gene TRBJ1-2; no reliable D call. The CDR3 consists of 16 residues. Germline values: CDR1 SGHRS, CDR2 YFSETQ. Trimming took off 1 base at V and 4 bases at J, with 17 bases between the two ends. The CDR3 DNA is TGCGCCAGCAGCTTGAGTCTGATCCCCAGGATCTATGGCTACACCTTC. This translates into CASSLSLIPRIYGYTF.

CDR3 sequence (DNA): TGTGCCAGCAGCGGACTAGCGGGAGAATTGGTTTACAATGAGCAGTTCTTC. Translated: CASSGLAGELVYNEQFF. The genes are TRBV27 and TRBJ2-1, with TRBD2 matching over 13 bases. The germline CDR1 and CDR2 sequences are MNHEY and SMNVEV (reference sequence). The CDR3 totals 17 residues. V was pared by 6 bases and J by 4 bases, with 9 bases of the junction left unmatched.

V gene TRBV6-1 combines with J gene TRBJ2-1; 10 nucleotides agree with TRBD2. Germline values: CDR1 MNHNS, CDR2 SASEGT. There are 13 residues in the CDR3. V lost 6 bases to trimming and J lost 8 bases; unmatched junction nucleotides: 4. CDR3 sequence (DNA): TGTGCCAGCAGGGGACTAGCGACTGATGAGCAGTTCTTC. It yields the protein CASRGLATDEQFF.

The chain links TRBV7-9 to TRBJ1-2, with D unclear. Germline V lookup: CDR1 SEHNR, CDR2 FQNEAQ (reference sequence). This CDR3 has 16 residues. The V gene lost 2 bases and the J gene lost 5 bases, with 18 bases spanning the gap. This CDR3 is CASSLPFAGRRYGYTF. CDR3 DNA: TGTGCCAGCAGCTTACCATTCGCAGGTCGTCGGTATGGCTACACCTTC.

This chain links TRBV30 with TRBJ2-1, with 7 bases identical to TRBD2. CDR3 length: 16 amino acids. Unmatched junction bases numbered 14, after V lost 0 bases and J lost 9 bases. The germline V gene has CDR1 GTSNPN and CDR2 SVGIG (reference sequence). As DNA, the CDR3 is TGTGCCTGGAGTGTACGCCAGCGGGGTGGGGGGAGTGAGCAGTTCTTC. This encodes CAWSVRQRGGGSEQFF.

The chain joins TRBV7-6 to TRBJ2-7; tentatively, D is TRBD1 (6 bases). From germline, CDR1 is SGHVS and CDR2 FNYEAQ. The CDR3 loop spans 15 amino acids. The V end was cut by 3 bases, the J end by 3 bases, with 15 bases between. CDR3 residues: CASSLVAGEVYEQYF. The CDR3 DNA follows: TGTGCCAGCAGCTTGGTGGCAGGGGAAGTCTACGAGCAGTACTTC.

The gene calls are TRBV14 and TRBJ1-2; TRBD1 aligns across 7 bases. The CDR3 is 15 amino acids. With 5 bases clipped from V and 3 bases from J, the junction kept 9 bases outside the gene matches. Looked up from germline, CDR1 is SGHDN and CDR2 is FVKESK. The DNA for the CDR3 is TGTGCCAGCAGCGAAGGCGACAGGGCAGACTATGGCTACACCTTC. Its translation is CASSEGDRADYGYTF. Drawing the rest from reference TRBV14 and TRBJ1-2, the complete variable domain is EAGVTQFPSHSVIEKGQTVTLRCDPISGHDNLYWYRRVMGKEIKFLLHFVKESKQDESGMPNNRFLAERTGGTYSTLKVQPAELEDSGVYFCASSEGDRADYGYTFGSGTRLTVV.